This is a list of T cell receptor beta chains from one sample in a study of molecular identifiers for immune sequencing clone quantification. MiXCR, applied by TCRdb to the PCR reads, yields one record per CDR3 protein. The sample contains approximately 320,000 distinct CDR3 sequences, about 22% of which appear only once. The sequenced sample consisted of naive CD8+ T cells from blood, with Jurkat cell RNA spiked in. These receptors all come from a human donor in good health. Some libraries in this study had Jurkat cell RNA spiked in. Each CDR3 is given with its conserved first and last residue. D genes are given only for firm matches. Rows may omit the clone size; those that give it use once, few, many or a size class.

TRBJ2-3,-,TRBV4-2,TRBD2,TGTGCCAGCAGCCAAGTCGTAGCGGGAGGGCCTCCCAAAGATACGCAGTATTTT,CASSQVVAGGPPKDTQYF
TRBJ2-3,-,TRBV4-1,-,TGCGCCAGCAGCCAAGTCGCCCAGGCCTCAGATACGCAGTATTTT,CASSQVAQASDTQYF
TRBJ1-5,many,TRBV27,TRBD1,TGTGCCAGCAGTTTGGGACAGGGCTTTGGTCAGCCCCAGCATTTT,CASSLGQGFGQPQHF
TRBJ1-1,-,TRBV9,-,TGTGCCAGCGGCGTGGGAGGGATTACTGAAGCTTTCTTT,CASGVGGITEAFF
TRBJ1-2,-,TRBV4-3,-,TGCGCCAGCAGCCAAGGAACAGGGCCATATGGCTACACCTTC,CASSQGTGPYGYTF
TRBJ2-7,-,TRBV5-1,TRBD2,TGCGCCCGCAGCTCGGGGGGACTAGCGGGGGATGAGCAGTACTTC,CARSSGGLAGDEQYF
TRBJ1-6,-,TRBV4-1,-,TGCGCCAGCAGCCAAGAGGGCTCCTTACGGCGCTCACCCCTCCACTTT,CASSQEGSLRRSPLHF
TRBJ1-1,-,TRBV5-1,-,TGCGCCAGCAGCCTGGGACCTTCGGACACTGAAGCTTTCTTT,CASSLGPSDTEAFF
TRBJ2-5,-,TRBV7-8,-,TGTGCCAGCAGCTTATGGCTAGAAGAGACCCAGTACTTC,CASSLWLEETQYF
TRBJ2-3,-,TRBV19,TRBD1,TGTGCCAGTAACGGAGACAGGGTCACAGATACGCAGTATTTT,CASNGDRVTDTQYF
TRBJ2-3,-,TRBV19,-,TGTGCCAGTAGTATAGACCTGGATACGCAGTATTTT,CASSIDLDTQYF
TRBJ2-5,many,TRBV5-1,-,TGCGCCAGCAAACAGGCCGGGGCCCAAGAGACCCAGTACTTC,CASKQAGAQETQYF
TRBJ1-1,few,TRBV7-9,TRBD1,TGTGCCAGCAGCTTAGCGAGGACAGGGTCGACTGAAGCTTTCTTT,CASSLARTGSTEAFF
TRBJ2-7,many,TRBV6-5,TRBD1,TGTGCCAGCAGTTACTCGGGACAGGGCCACGAGCAGTACTTC,CASSYSGQGHEQYF
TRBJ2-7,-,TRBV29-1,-,TGCAGCGTTGGTGGGGGAAGCGAGCAGTACTTC,CSVGGGSEQYF
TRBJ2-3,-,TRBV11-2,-,TGTGCCAGCAGCTTAGTGCTGGGGGCGGAAGGGGCAAATACGCAGTATTTT,CASSLVLGAEGANTQYF